The sample holds many counts of the clone carrying this TCR beta chain. Its antigen remains unknown. This sample was taken from a study of T cells in Graves' hyperthyroidism and ophthalmopathy. Whole-study context: Peripheral blood was acquired at first diagnosis, ahead of any therapy whatsoever.

The ends lost 0 bases at V and 5 bases at J; junction bases unmatched: 10. Germline CDR1 LGHNA, CDR2 YNFKEQ. CDR3 length: 17 amino acids. RNA transcripts provided the source from which TCR beta CDR3 regions were amplified. Primed by the HTBI set, a first-round RT-PCR was run on the TCR CDR3. One entry per CDR3 protein, called by TCRdb with MiXCR from the multiplex PCR reads. The table records around 290,000 distinct CDR3 sequences, 13% of them present only once. Preceding any ophthalmopathy symptoms, the blood sample dates from first hyperthyroidism diagnosis. Study-wide points: Ophthalmopathy prediction by the model preceded onset by a median about 6 months. A 13 V-J model separated ophthalmopathy from stable hyperthyroidism.

The sequenced sample consisted of blood. The chain has TRBV4-2 and TRBJ2-7; the match to TRBD1 covers 10 bases. The sequence came from a woman aged 25 to 39 with Graves' hyperthyroidism that later progressed to Graves' ophthalmopathy. The CDR3 protein is CASSQEGPGQGFDEQYF. CDR3 in DNA: TGTGCCAGCAGCCAAGAAGGACCGGGACAGGGGTTCGACGAGCAGTACTTC.